What follows describes a single T cell receptor (beta chain). 60 Vbeta and 13 Jbeta primers were used in PCR. TCRdb keeps only in-frame clones here, not all; method: immunoSEQ multiplex PCR. The table for this sample gives approximately 110,000 clones. This sample was taken from a study of cytomegalovirus exposure and HLA in healthy donors. What was sequenced was PBMCs. This TCR was recovered from a man aged 50 or older in good health and CMV-seronegative.

CDR3 protein: CATEGVVNTEAFF. The DNA of the CDR3 is TGTGCCACTGAGGGGGTGGTGAACACTGAAGCTTTCTTT. V and J are TRBV7-2 and TRBJ1-1, with a tentative D call TRBD1 (6 bases). There are 13 residues in the CDR3. Deletions cut 10 bases from V and 0 bases from J, with 12 bases between. Germline values: CDR1 SGHTA, CDR2 FQGNSA.